The 21 T cell receptor beta chains reported below all come from one sample, sequenced in a study of OX40 agonist ivuxolimab in advanced cancers. Produced via immunoSEQ multiplex PCR; TCRdb's table is partial and in-frame only. The sample lists about 51,000 clones; approximately 80% were seen once. This sample comprised CD4+ or CD8+ T cells sorted from blood, obtained in a trial of the OX40 agonist ivuxolimab. These receptors came from an adult with an advanced solid tumor such as melanoma, head and neck, liver or kidney cancer.

The chain couples TRBV12-5 to TRBJ2-1; 12 positions match TRBD2. The V gene end was trimmed by 5 bases and the J gene end by 4 bases; junction bases not matched to a gene: 3. Per germline, CDR1 LGHNT and CDR2 FRNRAP. The CDR3 consists of 15 residues. Here the CDR3 reads CASGKGLAGYNEQFF. The CDR3 nucleotides are TGTGCTAGTGGTAAGGGACTAGCGGGTTACAATGAGCAGTTCTTC.

This clone turned up a few times. The chain links TRBV6-1 to TRBJ1-1, with D possibly matching TRBD1 (6 bases). The CDR3 contains 18 residues. Germline lookup yields CDR1 MNHNS and CDR2 SASEGT. V was clipped by 4 bases and J by 2 bases, with 23 bases between them. The CDR3 nucleotides are TGTGCCAGCAGTGGAAGTTGGGTATCACAGGGAGTAAACACTGAAGCTTTCTTT. Residues: CASSGSWVSQGVNTEAFF.

J is TRBJ1-1 and V is TRBV29-1; D is perhaps TRBD1 (6 bases). The CDR3 contains 15 residues. V was clipped by 6 bases and J by 5 bases, with 22 bases between them. CDR1 is SQVTM, CDR2 ANQGSEA, per germline. The CDR3 DNA reads as TGCAGCGTGGGGCCGTCCGGGGGGCTGATTACTGAAGCTTTCTTT. Its translation is CSVGPSGGLITEAFF. The entire variable domain, with the rest obtained from reference TRBV29-1 and TRBJ1-1, is as follows: SAVISQKPSRDICQRGTSLTIQCQVDSQVTMMFWYRQQPGQSLTLIATANQGSEATYESGFVIDKFPISRPNLTFSTLTVSNMSPEDSSIYLCSVGPSGGLITEAFFGQGTRLTVV.

V usage is TRBV6-5 and J usage is TRBJ1-1, with D hard to call. Germline loops: CDR1 MNHEY, CDR2 SVGAGI. Trimming stripped 8 bases from V and 4 bases from J, with 14 bases between. CDR3 length: 13 amino acids. CDR3 nucleotides: TGTGCCAGCGAATCCCTTCAGCGCACTGAAGCTTTCTTT. It encodes CASESLQRTEAFF.

As DNA, the CDR3 is TGTGCCAGCAGACTTACAGAGAACACTGAAGCTTTCTTT. The encoded protein is CASRLTENTEAFF. The J gene is TRBJ1-1, the V gene TRBV11-1; D is unresolved. CDR3 length: 13 residues. Germline loops: CDR1 SGHAT, CDR2 FQDESV (reference sequence). V was clipped by 6 bases and J by 1 base, with 9 bases between them.

This chain uses TRBV10-3 with TRBJ2-1; 9 positions match TRBD1. The J segment lost 5 bases and the V segment lost 5 bases, leaving 4 bases of the junction unmatched. The CDR3 is made up of 14 amino acids. The germline V gene has CDR1 ENHRY and CDR2 SYGVKD. CDR3 nucleotides: TGTGCCATCAGTTCTAGGACAGGGGACAATGAGCAGTTCTTC. Translating it yields CAISSRTGDNEQFF.

The chain recombines TRBV9 with TRBJ1-1; D call uncertain. Germline CDR1 and CDR2: SGDLS and YYNGEE. V dropped 1 base and J dropped 2 bases, with 15 bases sitting between them. The CDR3 runs 16 residues. Written as DNA, the CDR3 is TGTGCCAGCAGCGTATCAGCGAGTCCCCGAAACACTGAAGCTTTCTTT. As protein: CASSVSASPRNTEAFF.

This chain connects TRBV11-2 to TRBJ1-2; a weak D match, TRBD1 (6 bases). The V gene's germline CDR1 is SGHAT and CDR2 FQNNGV. The CDR3 consists of 17 residues. Trimming pared 2 bases from V and 3 bases from J, leaving 19 bases between. This chain's CDR3 is CASSLKRGGGTDYGYTF. The CDR3, as DNA: TGTGCCAGCAGCTTAAAGAGAGGGGGGGGAACTGACTATGGCTACACCTTC. The full variable domain, rest sourced from reference TRBV11-2 and TRBJ1-2, is EAGVAQSPRYKIIEKRQSVAFWCNPISGHATLYWYQQILGQGPKLLIQFQNNGVVDDSQLPKDRFSAERLKGVDSTLKIQPAKLEDSAVYLCASSLKRGGGTDYGYTFGSGTRLTVV.

This clone was seen more than once but under ten times. The chain combines TRBV6-4 with TRBJ2-1, with TRBD2 matching 7 bases. The length of the CDR3 is 13 residues. Germline assignment: CDR1 MRHNA and CDR2 SNTAGT. J was trimmed by 4 bases and V by 7 bases; bases with no gene match: 4. The CDR3: CASTAGAYNEQFF. The DNA of the CDR3 is TGTGCCAGCACGGCGGGAGCTTACAATGAGCAGTTCTTC.

The rearrangement links TRBV6-5 to TRBJ2-3, with D perhaps assigned TRBD1 or TRBD2 (5 bases each). Per germline, CDR1 MNHEY and CDR2 SVGAGI. This CDR3 is built from 15 residues. V was cut by 7 bases and J by 1 base, with 15 bases left in between. In nucleotides, the CDR3 is TGTGCCAGCACTCAGGGACGAGCGGGCACAGATACGCAGTATTTT. It codes for CASTQGRAGTDTQYF.

The chain joins TRBV28 to TRBJ1-5; D not certain. The CDR3 runs to 13 residues. Deletions cut 8 bases from V and 0 bases from J, with 8 bases between. CDR1 and CDR2 (germline): MDHEN, SYDVKM. The CDR3 is CASVRFSNQPQHF. The CDR3 DNA is TGTGCCAGCGTTAGGTTTAGCAATCAGCCCCAGCATTTT.

The genes are TRBV28 and TRBJ2-7, with 8 bases fitting TRBD2. CDR1 MDHEN and CDR2 SYDVKM come from the germline V gene. V lost 6 bases and J lost 2; bases outside the gene matches: 3. This CDR3 spans 13 amino acids. The CDR3 coding sequence is TGTGCCAGCAGGACTAGCGTCCCCTACGAGCAGTACTTC. Its protein product is CASRTSVPYEQYF.

This chain uses TRBV28 with TRBJ1-3; D is possibly TRBD1 (6 bases). The germline V and J ends were trimmed by 2 bases and 0 bases, with 8 bases remaining between them. CDR1 MDHEN and CDR2 SYDVKM come from the germline V gene. The CDR3 covers 15 residues. CDR3 in DNA: TGTGCCAGCAGTTTAACAGGGTCCTCTGGAAACACCATATATTTT. Translated: CASSLTGSSGNTIYF.

The chain recombines TRBV5-1 with TRBJ2-7; 9 bases are shared with TRBD2. The CDR3 totals 15 residues. Germline values: CDR1 SGHRS, CDR2 YFSETQ. V shed 0 bases and J 4 bases; nucleotides not matched to a gene: 5. CDR3 DNA: TGCGCCAGCAGCTTGGTTAGCGGGAGTGAATACGAGCAGTACTTC. This codes for CASSLVSGSEYEQYF. Combining the CDR3 with reference TRBV5-1 and TRBJ2-7 gives the whole variable domain KAGVTQTPRYLIKTRGQQVTLSCSPISGHRSVSWYQQTPGQGLQFLFEYFSETQRNKGNFPGRFSGRQFSNSRSEMNVSTLELGDSALYLCASSLVSGSEYEQYFGPGTRLTVT.

The chain is built from TRBV7-2 and TRBJ2-1, with 11 nucleotides matching TRBD2. Germline CDR1 SGHTA, CDR2 FQGNSA. The ends lost 0 bases at V and 7 bases at J; junction bases unmatched: 8. The CDR3 has 17 residues. The DNA of the CDR3 is TGTGCCAGCAGCTTAGCGCTAACTAGCGGGAGCTGGAATGAGCAGTTCTTC. Translation: CASSLALTSGSWNEQFF.

The chain uses TRBV29-1 and TRBJ1-2; D not resolved. CDR1 and CDR2 from the germline V gene are SQVTM and ANQGSEA. The length of the CDR3 is 13 residues. Between the trimmed V and J ends, which lost 1 base and 5 bases, there was a span of 11 bases. CDR3 nucleotide sequence: TGCAGCGTTGAAGGCGGGCAGAATTATGGCTACACCTTC. Residues: CSVEGGQNYGYTF. The variable domain in full, with the rest retrieved from reference TRBV29-1 and TRBJ1-2, is SAVISQKPSRDICQRGTSLTIQCQVDSQVTMMFWYRQQPGQSLTLIATANQGSEATYESGFVIDKFPISRPNLTFSTLTVSNMSPEDSSIYLCSVEGGQNYGYTFGSGTRLTVV.

The chain recombines TRBV28 with TRBJ2-5, with D maybe TRBD1 (5 bases). The V gene lost 7 bases and the J gene lost 5 bases, with 17 bases spanning the gap. This CDR3 contains 14 residues. Germline values: CDR1 MDHEN, CDR2 SYDVKM. The CDR3 reads CASTNGAGWETQYF. For the CDR3, the DNA is TGTGCCAGCACCAATGGGGCAGGGTGGGAGACCCAGTACTTC.

This chain uses TRBV11-2 with TRBJ2-7, with 12 bases fitting TRBD1. The V segment lost 5 bases and the J segment 5 bases; nucleotides outside the gene matches: 7. Germline CDR1 reads SGHAT; CDR2 reads FQNNGV. The CDR3 length is 15 residues. CDR3 protein: CASSPQGQGADEQYF. Written as DNA, the CDR3 is TGTGCCAGCAGCCCGCAGGGACAGGGGGCGGACGAGCAGTACTTC. The entire variable domain, with the rest obtained from reference TRBV11-2 and TRBJ2-7, is as follows: EAGVAQSPRYKIIEKRQSVAFWCNPISGHATLYWYQQILGQGPKLLIQFQNNGVVDDSQLPKDRFSAERLKGVDSTLKIQPAKLEDSAVYLCASSPQGQGADEQYFGPGTRLTVT.

This clone came up once. The V and J genes are TRBV19 and TRBJ1-1; unclear D gene. The germline V gene encodes CDR1 LNHDA and CDR2 SQIVND (reference sequence). The germline V and J ends were trimmed by 4 bases and 10 bases, with 13 bases remaining between them. The CDR3 runs 12 residues. CDR3 residues: CASSTETVGAFF. The CDR3 DNA follows: TGTGCCAGTAGTACTGAAACCGTCGGAGCTTTCTTT.

This chain uses TRBV10-1 with TRBJ2-1; D unresolved. V was cut by 2 bases and J by 9 bases, with 14 bases left in between. This CDR3 has 14 amino acids. Per germline, CDR1 WNHNN and CDR2 SYGVQD (reference sequence). DNA for the CDR3: TGCGCCAGCAGTGAGGGTTTTGGAGCAGCTGAGCAGTTCTTC. Its protein product is CASSEGFGAAEQFF.

The rearrangement joins TRBV19 to TRBJ2-1, with TRBD1 matching 8 bases. The CDR3 has 17 amino acids. Germline V gives CDR1 LNHDA, CDR2 SQIVND (reference sequence). V trimming: 4 bases; J trimming: 7 bases; junction bases outside the gene matches: 15. CDR3 in amino acids: CASSRQGIGGHPNEQFF. CDR3 nucleotides: TGTGCCAGTAGTAGACAGGGGATAGGGGGCCATCCAAATGAGCAGTTCTTC.